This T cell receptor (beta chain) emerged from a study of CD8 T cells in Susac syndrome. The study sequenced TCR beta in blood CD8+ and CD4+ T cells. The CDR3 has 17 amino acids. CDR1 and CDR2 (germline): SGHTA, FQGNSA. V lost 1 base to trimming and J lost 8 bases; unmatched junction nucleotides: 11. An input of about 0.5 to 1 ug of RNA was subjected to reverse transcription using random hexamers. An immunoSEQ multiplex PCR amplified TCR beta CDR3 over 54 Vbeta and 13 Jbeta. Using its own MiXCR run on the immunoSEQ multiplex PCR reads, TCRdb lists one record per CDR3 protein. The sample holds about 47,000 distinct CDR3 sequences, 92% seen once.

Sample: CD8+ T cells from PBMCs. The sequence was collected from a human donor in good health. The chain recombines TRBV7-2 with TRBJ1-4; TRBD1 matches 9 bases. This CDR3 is CASSLEPQQGAGEKLFF. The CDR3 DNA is TGTGCCAGCAGCTTAGAGCCCCAACAGGGGGCCGGAGAAAAACTGTTTTTT.